This T cell receptor (beta chain) was documented in a study of CD8+ T cells in alopecia areata. Reverse transcribed after extraction, RNA yielded cDNA as the sequencing template. The table came from immunoSEQ multiplex PCR; TCRdb's copy has only in-frame clones and leaves some out. The table has about 100,000 clones, roughly three fifths seen once; the top ten hold 16%. Specified treatment: oral pan-JAK inhibitor, 5-10 mg twice daily. The junction had 10 bases not matched to a gene; V was cut back by 8 bases and J by 1 base. This CDR3 region has 15 residues. Germline CDR1 reads MNHEY; CDR2 reads SVGAGI.

V usage is TRBV6-5 and J usage is TRBJ2-5; 7 bases are a match to TRBD1. The starting material was CD8+ T cells sorted from blood, obtained at approximately week 55, from a patient treated with tofacitinib. This TCR was sampled from a human donor with alopecia areata. The CDR3 is CASGLKQGLQETQYF. CDR3 in DNA: TGTGCCAGCGGACTCAAACAGGGGCTCCAAGAGACCCAGTACTTC.